A single sample is the source of the 12 T cell receptor beta chains below, sequenced in a study of T cell responses to AZD1222 COVID-19 vaccine. Here immunoSEQ multiplex PCR was the method, and the copy in TCRdb shows in-frame clones only, minus some. The sample lists about 26,000 clones, approximately 85% seen once, with 2.5% to 3% in the top ten. The sample was peripheral blood, taken 28 days after the second AZD1222 dose. Receptors originate from an adult who received the AZD1222 COVID-19 vaccine.

The chain links TRBV5-4 to TRBJ2-2; the match to TRBD2 covers 8 bases. The V gene's germline CDR1 is SGHNT and CDR2 YYREEE (reference sequence). V gave up 4 bases and J gave up 6 bases; unmatched junction bases: 8. The CDR3 spans 15 residues. CDR3 protein: CASSPGGMVAGELFF. Written as DNA, the CDR3 is TGTGCCAGCAGCCCGGGGGGGATGGTCGCCGGGGAGCTGTTTTTT. Filled out from reference TRBV5-4 and TRBJ2-2, the complete variable domain reads ETGVTQSPTHLIKTRGQQVTLRCSSQSGHNTVSWYQQALGQGPQFIFQYYREEENGRGNFPPRFSGLQFPNYSSELNVNALELDDSALYLCASSPGGMVAGELFFGEGSRLTVL.

The CDR3 is CASRTGGPGEQYF. The CDR3 DNA follows: TGTGCCAGCCGTACGGGGGGGCCTGGGGAGCAGTACTTC. The V call is TRBV2, the J call TRBJ2-7; 8 bases are a match to TRBD2. Germline CDR1 reads SNHLY; CDR2 reads FYNNEI. Losses at the gene ends were 8 bases for V and 7 bases for J; bases not matched to a gene: 10. The CDR3 length is 13 residues.

This rearrangement joins TRBV3-1 (or the pseudogene TRBV3-2) to TRBJ1-5; no reliable D call. Germline loops: CDR1 LGHDT, CDR2 YNNKEL (reference sequence). The ends were cut back, 4 bases at V and 8 bases at J, with 9 bases in the middle. The CDR3 totals 12 residues. In DNA form, the CDR3 reads TGTGCCAGCAGCCTCCCTGGGGAGCCCCAGCATTTT. It yields the protein CASSLPGEPQHF.

This clone was seen just once. The rearrangement links TRBV7-8 to TRBJ1-4; 9 nucleotides align to TRBD1. This CDR3 is built from 14 residues. V lost 3 bases and J lost 8; bases outside the gene matches: 4. Germline-derived CDR1 and CDR2 are SGHVS and FQNEAQ. CDR3: CASSFGQGFEKLFF. The CDR3 DNA reads TGTGCCAGCAGCTTCGGACAGGGGTTCGAAAAACTGTTTTTT.

This clone was counted once. The chain carries TRBV6-5 and TRBJ2-2, with 8 positions matching TRBD2. V lost 6 bases and J lost 5; bases outside the gene matches: 8. The germline gives CDR1 MNHEY, CDR2 SVGAGI. The CDR3 has 15 amino acids. The CDR3 bases are TGTGCCAGCAGCCTGGCCCAGCGGGGGACCGGGGAGCTGTTTTTT. Amino acids: CASSLAQRGTGELFF.

V is TRBV3-1 (or the pseudogene TRBV3-2) and J is TRBJ1-1, with a possible D match to TRBD1 (5 bases). The germline V gene encodes CDR1 LGHDT and CDR2 YNNKEL (reference sequence). Trimming cost V 4 bases and J 11 bases, with 14 bases left between them. This CDR3 is built from 12 residues. For the CDR3, the DNA is TGTGCCAGCAGCCCTGCAGGGTTTCAGGCTTTCTTT. Translated, it gives CASSPAGFQAFF.

The J gene is TRBJ2-2, the V gene TRBV7-2, with 8 nucleotides matching TRBD1. CDR1 is SGHTA and CDR2 is FQGNSA in the germline V gene. The length of the CDR3 is 14 residues. Trimming at V came to 4 bases and at J to 6 bases, leaving 4 bases not matched to a gene. DNA for the CDR3: TGTGCCAGCAGCTACCAGGGGGCGCCCGGGGAGCTGTTTTTT. Its translation: CASSYQGAPGELFF.

The CDR3 nucleotides are TGTGCCAGCAGCTTAAGGGCCGCCTACGAGCAGTACTTC. Translating gives CASSLRAAYEQYF. The chain recombines TRBV7-2 with TRBJ2-7; D is unresolved. CDR3 length: 13 residues. V lost 2 bases, J lost 2 bases, and 7 bases lay in between. Germline V gene sequence: CDR1 SGHTA, CDR2 FQGNSA.

The genes are TRBV19 and TRBJ1-3, with 7 bases aligning to TRBD1. Per the germline V gene, CDR1 is LNHDA and CDR2 is SQIVND (reference sequence). J lost 0 bases, V lost 7 bases, and 3 bases had no gene match. The CDR3 length is 14 residues. The CDR3 coding sequence is TGTGCCAGTACCGACAGGGCCTCTGGAAACACCATATATTTT. Encoded protein: CASTDRASGNTIYF.

The V and J genes are TRBV7-2 and TRBJ1-1; D unresolved. The CDR3 has 12 amino acids. Trimming took off 3 bases at V and 4 bases at J, with 6 bases between the two ends. Germline V gives CDR1 SGHTA, CDR2 FQGNSA. CDR3: CASSFDGTEAFF. The CDR3 coding sequence is TGTGCCAGCAGCTTCGACGGCACTGAAGCTTTCTTT.

The chain employs TRBV4-1 and TRBJ1-5; no clear D. V was clipped by 1 base and J by 9 bases, with 10 bases between them. The CDR3 covers 13 residues. Germline V CDR1 and CDR2: MGHRA, YSYEKL. The DNA of the CDR3 is TGCGCCAGCAGCCAAGTCAGAAAAGGGCCCCAGCATTTT. Encoded protein: CASSQVRKGPQHF.

The chain uses TRBV5-7 and TRBJ1-5; D gene unclear. TRBV5-7 is noted as an ORF with a role that remains uncertain. The CDR3 sequence is 18 residues long. V was trimmed by 0 bases and J by 0 bases, leaving 16 bases between them. This chain's CDR3 is CASSLAVALRTSNQPQHF. In DNA, the CDR3 is TGTGCCAGCAGCTTGGCGGTAGCCCTCCGGACTAGCAATCAGCCCCAGCATTTT.